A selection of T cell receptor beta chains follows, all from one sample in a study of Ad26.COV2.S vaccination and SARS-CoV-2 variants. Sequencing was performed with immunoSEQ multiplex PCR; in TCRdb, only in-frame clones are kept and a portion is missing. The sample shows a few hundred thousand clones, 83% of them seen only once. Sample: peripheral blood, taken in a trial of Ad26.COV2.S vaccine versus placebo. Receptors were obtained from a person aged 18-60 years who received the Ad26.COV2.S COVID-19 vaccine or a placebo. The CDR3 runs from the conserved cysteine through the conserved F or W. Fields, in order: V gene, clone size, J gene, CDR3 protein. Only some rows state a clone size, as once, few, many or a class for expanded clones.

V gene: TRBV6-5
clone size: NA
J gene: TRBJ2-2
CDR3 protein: CAIAGGNTGELFF

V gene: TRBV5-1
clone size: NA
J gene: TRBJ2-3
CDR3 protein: CASSSGTGTSTDTQYF

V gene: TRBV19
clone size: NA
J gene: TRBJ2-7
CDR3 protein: CASSPLPGDWLEQYF

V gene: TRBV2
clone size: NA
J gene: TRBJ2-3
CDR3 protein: CASRDLSTDTQYF

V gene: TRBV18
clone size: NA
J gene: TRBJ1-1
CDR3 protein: CASSPPLAEAFF

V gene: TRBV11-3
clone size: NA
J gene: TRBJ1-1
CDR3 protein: CASSFGGSGRGTEAFF

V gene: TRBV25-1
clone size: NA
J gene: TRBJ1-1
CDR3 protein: CASSEYILNGNTEAFF

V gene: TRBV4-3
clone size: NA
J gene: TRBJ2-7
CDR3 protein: CASSPRRAVEQYF

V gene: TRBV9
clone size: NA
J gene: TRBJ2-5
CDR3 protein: CASSDPTRWQETQYF

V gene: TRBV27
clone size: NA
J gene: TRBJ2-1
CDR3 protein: CASSSWVAVPWNEQFF

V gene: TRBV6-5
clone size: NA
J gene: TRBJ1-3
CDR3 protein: CASSYVDGLGNTIYF

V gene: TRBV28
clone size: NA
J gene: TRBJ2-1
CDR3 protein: CASRLTGSSYNEQFF

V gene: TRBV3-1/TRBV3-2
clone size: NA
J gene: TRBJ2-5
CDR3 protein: CASSRSIVGTKSQETQYF

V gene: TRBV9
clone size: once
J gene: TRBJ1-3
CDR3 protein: CASSVAISGNTIYF

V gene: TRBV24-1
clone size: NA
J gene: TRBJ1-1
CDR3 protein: CATFKWDFNTEAFF

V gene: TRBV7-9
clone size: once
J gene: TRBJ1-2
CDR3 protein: CASSLFVGDRRIYGYTF

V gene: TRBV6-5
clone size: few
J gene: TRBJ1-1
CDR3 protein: CASGGDTEAFF

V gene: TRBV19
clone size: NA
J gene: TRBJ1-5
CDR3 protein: CASSKGQLISNQPQHF

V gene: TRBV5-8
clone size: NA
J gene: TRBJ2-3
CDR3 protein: CASLLWGATDTQYF

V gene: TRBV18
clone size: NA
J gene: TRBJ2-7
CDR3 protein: CASSPRASAYEQYF

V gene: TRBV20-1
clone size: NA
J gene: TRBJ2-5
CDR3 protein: CSAGTSLEQYF

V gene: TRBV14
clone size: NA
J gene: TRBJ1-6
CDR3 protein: CASSQVQGTNSPLHF

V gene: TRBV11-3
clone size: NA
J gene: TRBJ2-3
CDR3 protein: CASSLGTDTQYF

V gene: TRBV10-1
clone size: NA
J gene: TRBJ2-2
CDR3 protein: CASSESRYTGELFF

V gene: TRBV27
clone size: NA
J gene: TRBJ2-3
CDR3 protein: CASSPQGAHGDTQYF

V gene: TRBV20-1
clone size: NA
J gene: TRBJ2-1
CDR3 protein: CSAQPYNEQFF

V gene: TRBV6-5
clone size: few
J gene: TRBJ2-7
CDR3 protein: CASSYTPASPFTF

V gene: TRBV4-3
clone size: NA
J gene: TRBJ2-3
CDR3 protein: CASSHLARSIAGGITGADTQYF

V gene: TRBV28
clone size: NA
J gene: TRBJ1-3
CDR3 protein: CASSSGDFKLSGNTIYF

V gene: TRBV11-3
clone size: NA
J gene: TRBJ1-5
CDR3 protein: CASVDGGNDQPQHF

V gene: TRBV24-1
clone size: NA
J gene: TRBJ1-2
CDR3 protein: CATRENSESGYTF

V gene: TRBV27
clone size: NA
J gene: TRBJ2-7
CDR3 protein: CASSRTGGEQYF

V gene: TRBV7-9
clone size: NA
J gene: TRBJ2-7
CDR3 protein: CASSPRLAADEQYF

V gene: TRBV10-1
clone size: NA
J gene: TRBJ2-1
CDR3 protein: CASSPGGSTYEQFF

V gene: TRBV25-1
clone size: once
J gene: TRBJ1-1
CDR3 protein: CASSGTLNTEAFF

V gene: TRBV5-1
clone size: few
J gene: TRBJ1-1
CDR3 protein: CASSLVIGGDTEAFF

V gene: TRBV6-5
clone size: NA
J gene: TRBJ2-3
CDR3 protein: CASRGLAGGRNTQYF